The 11 T cell receptor beta chains given below trace back to one sample, sequenced in a study of radiotherapy plus CTLA-4 blockade in lung cancer. Some clones are missing from TCRdb's copy, which holds only in-frame ones; the method was immunoSEQ multiplex PCR. The data show roughly 54,000 clones, 65% to 85% seen once. Sequencing used peripheral blood, obtained from a patient treated with radiotherapy plus ipilimumab. The source of these receptors is a human donor with non-small cell lung cancer who had a partial response to radiotherapy plus ipilimumab.

This clone was recorded once. This sequence joins TRBV19 and TRBJ1-2, with a possible D match to TRBD1 (6 bases). The germline V and J ends were trimmed by 10 bases and 4 bases, with 22 bases remaining between them. The germline V gene has CDR1 LNHDA and CDR2 SQIVND (reference sequence). The CDR3 is 15 residues long. The DNA of the CDR3 is TGTGCCAATCACCCTCGGGACAAGACCCTCTATGGCTACACCTTC. As protein: CANHPRDKTLYGYTF.

The V and J genes are TRBV6-6 and TRBJ2-7, with 7 bases that match TRBD2. CDR1 and CDR2 (germline): MNHNY, SVGAGI (reference sequence). J lost 7 bases, V lost 5 bases, and 14 bases had no gene match. There are 15 residues in the CDR3. The CDR3 DNA reads TGTGCCAGCAGTACGGGGGGAGACAGCGGTAATGAGCAGTACTTC. It is translated as CASSTGGDSGNEQYF.

The V call is TRBV5-1, the J call TRBJ2-7; D remains unclear. Trimming shortened V by 1 base and J by 1 base, and 6 bases separated the two germline ends. CDR1 is SGHRS, CDR2 YFSETQ, per germline. This CDR3 spans 13 amino acids. Written as DNA, the CDR3 is TGCGCCAGCAGCTTGCTACAGTCCTACGAGCAGTACTTC. Translating gives CASSLLQSYEQYF.

The chain couples TRBV1 to TRBJ2-1; the table's D call, TRBD2, has no DNA check behind it. TRBV1 is described as a pseudogene. The CDR3 is 18 amino acids. CDR3: CTSSHDTSGGDSYNEQFF. CDR3 coding DNA: TGCACCAGCAGCCACGATACTAGCGGGGGGGACTCCTACAATGAGCAGTTCTTC.

V usage is TRBV5-1 and J usage is TRBJ2-7; D ambiguous. CDR3 length equals 14 residues. In germline, CDR1 is SGHRS, CDR2 YFSETQ. The V end lost 0 bases, the J end lost 0 bases, and 7 bases lay between the germline ends. The CDR3 DNA reads as TGCGCCAGCAGCTTGGTAACCAGCTCCTACGAGCAGTACTTC. This gives the protein CASSLVTSSYEQYF.

This chain joins TRBV6-1 and TRBJ2-1; 9 bases are shared with TRBD1. The CDR3 contains 14 residues. V lost 6 bases, J lost 7 bases, and 7 bases stayed unmatched. Germline V lookup: CDR1 MNHNS, CDR2 SASEGT. The CDR3 DNA is TGTGCCAGCAGGGACCCCGACAGGGGGAATGAGCAGTTCTTC. Amino acids: CASRDPDRGNEQFF.

The rearrangement links TRBV2 to TRBJ2-1; a possible D gene is TRBD2 (6 bases). The germline V and J ends were trimmed by 6 bases and 1 base, with 7 bases remaining between them. CDR1 and CDR2 (germline): SNHLY, FYNNEI. CDR3 length: 13 amino acids. CDR3 DNA: TGTGCCAGCAGAGGAGGGTCCTACAATGAGCAGTTCTTC. Amino acids: CASRGGSYNEQFF. The variable domain in full, with the rest retrieved from reference TRBV2 and TRBJ2-1, is EPEVTQTPSHQVTQMGQEVILRCVPISNHLYFYWYRQILGQKVEFLVSFYNNEISEKSEIFDDQFSVERPDGSNFTLKIRSTKLEDSAMYFCASRGGSYNEQFFGPGTRLTVL.

The rearrangement joins TRBV29-1 to TRBJ1-1; 12 nucleotides match TRBD1. There are 14 residues in the CDR3. Germline lookup yields CDR1 SQVTM and CDR2 ANQGSEA. V was clipped by 4 bases and J by 7 bases; unmatched bases: 7. In nucleotides, the CDR3 is TGCAGCGTTGGGGGACAGGGGGCGTCCCATGAAGCTTTCTTT. Its protein is CSVGGQGASHEAFF.

The chain employs TRBV28 and TRBJ1-2; D call uncertain. Trimming took off 6 bases at V and 8 bases at J, with 16 bases between the two ends. Germline V lookup: CDR1 MDHEN, CDR2 SYDVKM. This CDR3 has 13 residues. The CDR3 region is CASRIRPSRGYTF. In nucleotides, the CDR3 is TGTGCCAGCAGGATTCGACCTTCGCGGGGCTACACCTTC.

The chain carries TRBV6-5 and TRBJ1-1; 9 positions match TRBD1. Germline V lookup: CDR1 MNHEY, CDR2 SVGAGI. J lost 0 bases, V lost 7 bases, and 6 bases had no gene match. The CDR3 is 15 residues long. For the CDR3, the DNA is TGTGCCAGCACCTGGGACAGGGAGATGAACACTGAAGCTTTCTTT. Its protein product is CASTWDREMNTEAFF.

The CDR3 sequence: CASSLTGTQAFF. The CDR3 nucleotides are TGTGCCAGCAGTTTAACCGGGACACAAGCTTTCTTT. The chain couples TRBV27 to TRBJ1-1; weak D call: TRBD1 (6 bases). The V gene's germline CDR1 is MNHEY and CDR2 SMNVEV (reference sequence). CDR3 length equals 12 residues. Trimming cost V 2 bases and J 9 bases, with 10 bases left between them.